This TCR beta chain comes out of a study of CD8 T cells in ankylosing spondylitis. V lost 0 bases to trimming and J lost 6 bases, with 10 bases between them. This CDR3 has 14 amino acids. Germline CDR1 is SGHRS and CDR2 is YFSETQ. With molecular barcodes, quantitative 5'-RACE was used to make the TCR beta libraries. TCRdb independently ran MiXCR on the 5' RACE reads; one entry per CDR3 protein. The sample lists hundreds of thousands of distinct CDR3 sequences, 12% occurring once. Study findings and constraints: CD8+ by phenotype, disease-linked clones were relatively rare in peripheral blood. Earlier literature documents some of the motif variants in reactive arthritis synovial fluid and blood. As reported, disease-linked clones showed significant enrichment in matched ankylosing spondylitis synovial fluid. A TCR beta motif of several highly homologous variants appeared characteristic of ankylosing spondylitis blood.

Regarding this clonotype: The antigen is undetermined.

J is TRBJ2-1 and V is TRBV5-1; TRBD1 or TRBD2 may be the D gene (6 bases each). The sequence was obtained from a male donor with ankylosing spondylitis. Material: blood, either unsorted or a sorted T cell fraction (not recorded which). The CDR3 sequence is CASSLGPGANEQFF. The CDR3 nucleotides are TGCGCCAGCAGCTTGGGTCCGGGGGCCAATGAGCAGTTCTTC. The entire variable domain, with the rest obtained from reference TRBV5-1 and TRBJ2-1, is as follows: KAGVTQTPRYLIKTRGQQVTLSCSPISGHRSVSWYQQTPGQGLQFLFEYFSETQRNKGNFPGRFSGRQFSNSRSEMNVSTLELGDSALYLCASSLGPGANEQFFGPGTRLTVL.